Following are 6 T cell receptor beta chains from one sample sequenced in a study of long-term antiretroviral therapy in people with HIV. The immunoSEQ assay was v3.0, run at survey level. Profiling relied on immunoSEQ multiplex PCR, and the TCRdb table lists in-frame clones only, not all of them. The profile shows tens of thousands of clones, 80% to 90% of them singletons. The sequencing here drew on unsorted PBMCs, taken 2.2 years after starting antiretroviral therapy. The receptor source for this set is a man between 18 and 29 years old with HIV.

Here the CDR3 reads CASSQEGRGLIDYEQYF. In nucleotides, the CDR3 is TGTGCCAGCAGCCAAGAGGGCAGGGGGCTTATCGACTACGAGCAGTACTTC. The chain is built from TRBV4-2 and TRBJ2-7; TRBD1 matches 8 bases. The CDR3 totals 17 residues. V dropped 0 bases and J dropped 3; count of bases not matched to a gene: 10. Germline CDR1 is LGHNA and CDR2 is YNFKEQ.

V gene TRBV9 combines with J gene TRBJ1-1, with D maybe TRBD1 (5 bases). Germline V gene data show CDR1 as SGDLS and CDR2 as YYNGEE. V was shortened by 0 bases and J by 6 bases, with 9 bases between the two germline ends. CDR3 length: 13 residues. The CDR3, as DNA: TGTGCCAGCAGCGTAGTTTCGGGGGCTGAAGCTTTCTTT. Its translation is CASSVVSGAEAFF.

The chain recombines TRBV18 with TRBJ1-2; D gene ambiguous. The ends were cut back, 2 bases at V and 0 bases at J, with 10 bases in the middle. CDR3 length equals 15 residues. Per the germline V gene, CDR1 is KGHSH and CDR2 is LQKENI. CDR3 coding DNA: TGTGCCAGCTCACCAGAGGTACAGCCTAACTATGGCTACACCTTC. Translated: CASSPEVQPNYGYTF.

The chain is built from TRBV15 and TRBJ1-2, with D possibly matching TRBD1 (6 bases). CDR3 size: 13 residues. The V and J ends lost 3 bases and 4 bases respectively, with 9 bases between them. Germline V gives CDR1 LNHNV, CDR2 YYDKDF (reference sequence). The CDR3 DNA sequence: TGTGCCACCAGCAGGGAAGGGGGCTATGGCTACACCTTC. Its protein is CATSREGGYGYTF.

The CDR3 loop reads CASSAPGRGIDEQYF. The CDR3 DNA is TGTGCCAGCAGTGCCCCGGGGAGGGGCATTGACGAGCAGTACTTC. The rearrangement joins TRBV28 to TRBJ2-7; 7 positions match TRBD2. The CDR3 has 15 residues. Germline CDR1 is MDHEN and CDR2 is SYDVKM. Trimming at V came to 5 bases and at J to 5 bases, leaving 12 bases not matched to a gene. Based on the CDR3 plus reference TRBV28 and TRBJ2-7, the full variable domain is DVKVTQSSRYLVKRTGEKVFLECVQDMDHENMFWYRQDPGLGLRLIYFSYDVKMKEKGDIPEGYSVSREKKERFSLILESASTNQTSMYLCASSAPGRGIDEQYFGPGTRLTVT.

The count of this clone is one. V gene TRBV7-9 combines with J gene TRBJ1-1; 8 bases align to TRBD1. This CDR3 spans 14 amino acids. CDR1 and CDR2 (germline): SEHNR, FQNEAQ (reference sequence). With 3 bases clipped from V and 8 bases from J, the junction kept 8 bases outside the gene matches. The CDR3: CASSFGQGGEEAFF. CDR3 coding DNA: TGTGCCAGCAGCTTTGGACAGGGCGGGGAGGAAGCTTTCTTT.